The 30 T cell receptor beta chains below were found in one sample sequenced in a study of shared T cell receptors in the human thymus. Produced via immunoSEQ multiplex PCR; TCRdb's table is partial and in-frame only. The sample shows 500,000 to 750,000 clones, 70% to 90% of them seen only once. This sample also belongs to another study, concerning human thymus T cells.

The source material was thymocytes. These receptors all come from a boy less than two years old with a congenital heart defect.

CDR3 DNA sequence: TGTGCCAGCAGCTTAGTGGAGTCTGGAGGGTCCCTTTACGAGCAGTACTTC. Translation: CASSLVESGGSLYEQYF. The gene calls are TRBV7-2 and TRBJ2-7, with D perhaps TRBD2 (6 bases). Germline CDR1 and CDR2: SGHTA and FQGNSA. The CDR3 is 17 residues long. Trimming cost V 1 base and J 4 bases, with 20 bases left between them.

This clone occurred a few times. V usage is TRBV15 and J usage is TRBJ2-2; 9 bases map to TRBD2. Germline V CDR1 and CDR2: LNHNV, YYDKDF (reference sequence). V shed 1 base, J shed 4 bases, and the junction held 4 bases outside the gene matches. CDR3 length: 16 residues. CDR3 in amino acids: CATSRVLAGITGELFF. DNA for the CDR3: TGTGCCACCAGCAGAGTTCTAGCGGGAATCACCGGGGAGCTGTTTTTT.

The chain couples TRBV7-8 to TRBJ2-3; 9 bases match TRBD2. The ends lost 1 base at V and 0 bases at J; junction bases unmatched: 5. CDR3 size: 17 residues. CDR1 is SGHVS, CDR2 FQNEAQ, per germline. This chain's CDR3 is CASSLGGLAASTDTQYF. The CDR3, as DNA: TGTGCCAGCAGCTTAGGGGGACTAGCTGCTAGCACAGATACGCAGTATTTT.

The chain uses TRBV11-2 and TRBJ1-4, with TRBD1 identical over 10 bases. The CDR3 sequence is 15 residues long. Germline V gives CDR1 SGHAT, CDR2 FQNNGV. V shed 1 base, J shed 8 bases, and the junction held 4 bases outside the gene matches. CDR3 sequence (DNA): TGTGCCAGCAGCTTAGGAGGACAGGGGGAAGAAAAACTGTTTTTT. Amino acids: CASSLGGQGEEKLFF.

This clone was found once. The J gene is TRBJ2-2, the V gene TRBV29-1; 10 bases agree with TRBD2. Trimming took 0 bases from V and 0 from J; bases not matched to a gene: 13. Germline loops: CDR1 SQVTM, CDR2 ANQGSEA. The length of the CDR3 is 20 residues. The CDR3 sequence: CSVEDGRPSGSSANTGELFF. The DNA for the CDR3 is TGCAGCGTTGAAGATGGTAGGCCTAGCGGGAGTTCCGCGAACACCGGGGAGCTGTTTTTT.

The chain uses TRBV18 and TRBJ2-1, with D hard to call. Trimming removed 0 bases at V and 5 bases at J, with 11 bases between. This CDR3 contains 15 residues. Per the germline V gene, CDR1 is KGHSH and CDR2 is LQKENI. The CDR3 region has the DNA TGTGCCAGCTCACCACCGGCCAGGCCCAACAATGAGCAGTTCTTC. It yields the protein CASSPPARPNNEQFF.

The chain joins TRBV7-8 to TRBJ2-4; 7 bases are a match to TRBD2. The CDR3 contains 18 residues. The V gene end was trimmed by 5 bases and the J gene end by 1 base; junction bases not matched to a gene: 14. The V gene's germline CDR1 is SGHVS and CDR2 FQNEAQ. CDR3 sequence reads: CASSVEVGRGAAKNIQYF. DNA for the CDR3: TGTGCCAGCAGCGTCGAGGTGGGGAGGGGAGCGGCCAAAAACATTCAGTACTTC.

The chain is built from TRBV29-1 and TRBJ2-1; TRBD2 matches 9 bases. Germline CDR1 SQVTM, CDR2 ANQGSEA. V lost 3 bases to trimming and J lost 2 bases; unmatched junction nucleotides: 2. The CDR3 contains 14 residues. The CDR3 loop reads CSVDSGSTYNEQFF. CDR3 nucleotides: TGCAGCGTTGATAGCGGGAGCACCTACAATGAGCAGTTCTTC.

The V call is TRBV4-2, the J call TRBJ2-1, with 9 nucleotides matching TRBD2. Trimming removed 3 bases from V and 2 bases from J; junction bases left unmatched: 5. The CDR3 loop spans 16 amino acids. Germline V CDR1 and CDR2: LGHNA, YNFKEQ. CDR3 loop: CASSQWREGPYNEQFF. The CDR3 DNA is TGTGCCAGCAGCCAGTGGCGGGAGGGTCCCTACAATGAGCAGTTCTTC.

The chain employs TRBV19 and TRBJ1-1; the match to TRBD1 covers 10 bases. From germline, CDR1 is LNHDA and CDR2 SQIVND (reference sequence). This CDR3 has 13 amino acids. Unmatched junction bases numbered 2, after V lost 5 bases and J lost 5 bases. The CDR3 is CASSPDRGTEAFF. The DNA for the CDR3 is TGTGCCAGTAGTCCGGACAGGGGGACTGAAGCTTTCTTT.

The chain links TRBV7-2 to TRBJ1-5, with D tentatively TRBD1 (5 bases). Germline-derived CDR1 and CDR2 are SGHTA and FQGNSA. CDR3 size: 16 residues. V lost 2 bases to trimming and J lost 2 bases, with 13 bases between them. In DNA, the CDR3 is TGTGCCAGCAGCTTACGCGGGGGGGAAGGCAATCAGCCCCAGCATTTT. It yields the protein CASSLRGGEGNQPQHF.

The J gene is TRBJ2-5, the V gene TRBV9; possible D gene TRBD1, 6 bases. The germline V gene encodes CDR1 SGDLS and CDR2 YYNGEE. This CDR3 is built from 14 residues. Trimming took 4 bases from V and 1 from J, leaving 11 bases between them. The CDR3 DNA follows: TGTGCCAGCAGCCCACAGGGTCCCCAAGAGACCCAGTACTTC. Protein: CASSPQGPQETQYF.

The rearrangement joins TRBV7-2 to TRBJ2-3; possibly TRBD1 for D (6 bases). The V gene lost 1 base and the J gene lost 1 base, with 9 bases spanning the gap. The germline CDR1 and CDR2 sequences are SGHTA and FQGNSA. The CDR3 has 15 residues. The CDR3 nucleotides read TGTGCCAGCAGCTTAGGACAGGTTGGCACAGATACGCAGTATTTT. This encodes CASSLGQVGTDTQYF.

The J gene is TRBJ2-1, the V gene TRBV28, with a tentative D call TRBD2 (7 bases). V was trimmed by 6 bases and J by 6 bases, leaving 12 bases between them. The CDR3 loop spans 13 amino acids. Germline assignment: CDR1 MDHEN and CDR2 SYDVKM. The CDR3, as DNA: TGTGCCAGCAGCGGGGGGCGGTTCAATGAGCAGTTCTTC. Translated: CASSGGRFNEQFF.

V is TRBV5-5 and J is TRBJ1-5; a possible D gene is TRBD1 (6 bases). In germline, CDR1 is SGHKS, CDR2 YYEKEE (reference sequence). V gave up 4 bases and J gave up 1 base, with 24 bases separating them. The CDR3 has 19 residues. DNA for the CDR3: TGTGCCAGCAGCGTAAGTCTACCCAGGGGTAGTCGGAGCAATCAGCCCCAGCATTTT. Amino acid sequence: CASSVSLPRGSRSNQPQHF.

The chain joins TRBV28 to TRBJ2-3; D might be TRBD2 (5 bases). Trimming took off 3 bases at V and 0 bases at J, with 10 bases between the two ends. CDR3 length: 15 residues. Germline V CDR1 and CDR2: MDHEN, SYDVKM. This CDR3 reads CASSLDLSSTDTQYF. The CDR3 DNA follows: TGTGCCAGCAGTTTGGACTTATCTAGCACAGATACGCAGTATTTT.

This sequence joins TRBV10-3 and TRBJ1-1; D may be TRBD1 (5 bases). The CDR3 length is 13 residues. Germline assignment: CDR1 ENHRY and CDR2 SYGVKD. V was trimmed by 6 bases and J by 5 bases, leaving 13 bases between them. CDR3 sequence reads: CAISRREETEAFF. CDR3 DNA: TGTGCCATCAGCCGCAGGGAAGAGACTGAAGCTTTCTTT.

The chain couples TRBV27 to TRBJ2-5, with TRBD2 matching 8 bases. V was pared by 6 bases and J by 5 bases, with 5 bases of the junction left unmatched. Germline V gene data show CDR1 as MNHEY and CDR2 as SMNVEV (reference sequence). This CDR3 contains 13 residues. In nucleotides, the CDR3 is TGTGCCAGCAGGTCAGCGGGAGTTGAGACCCAGTACTTC. Translating it yields CASRSAGVETQYF.

The chain has TRBV19 and TRBJ2-1, with 10 bases lining up with TRBD2. CDR1 is LNHDA and CDR2 is SQIVND in the germline V gene (reference sequence). The CDR3 is 19 amino acids. V was clipped by 9 bases and J by 0 bases; unmatched bases: 17. The CDR3 region is CASAIWDRTSGTSYNEQFF. The CDR3 bases are TGTGCCAGCGCGATATGGGACCGGACTAGCGGAACCTCCTACAATGAGCAGTTCTTC. The variable domain in full, completed from reference TRBV19 and TRBJ2-1, reads DGGITQSPKYLFRKEGQNVTLSCEQNLNHDAMYWYRQDPGQGLRLIYYSQIVNDFQKGDIAEGYSVSREKKESFPLTVTSAQKNPTAFYLCASAIWDRTSGTSYNEQFFGPGTRLTVL.

The chain is built from TRBV27 and TRBJ2-7; 9 bases line up with TRBD1. There are 16 residues in the CDR3. J lost 4 bases, V lost 0 bases, and 7 bases had no gene match. CDR1 is MNHEY and CDR2 is SMNVEV in the germline V gene (reference sequence). The CDR3 is CASSLSKGQGGYEQYF. The CDR3 DNA reads TGTGCCAGCAGTTTATCGAAGGGACAGGGTGGGTACGAGCAGTACTTC.

The gene calls are TRBV14 and TRBJ2-5; maybe TRBD2 (7 bases). The germline V gene encodes CDR1 SGHDN and CDR2 FVKESK. Trimming removed 1 base at V and 4 bases at J, with 19 bases between. CDR3 length: 17 residues. CDR3 sequence: CASSQAGGGGVSETQYF. As DNA, the CDR3 is TGTGCCAGCAGCCAAGCAGGTGGGGGGGGCGTGTCAGAGACCCAGTACTTC.

J is TRBJ1-2 and V is TRBV23-1; 10 nucleotides agree with TRBD1. TRBV23-1 is given ORF status, its function remaining uncertain. There are 14 residues in the CDR3. The V segment lost 5 bases and the J segment 7 bases; nucleotides outside the gene matches: 7. CDR3 protein: CASSRRDRGGGYTF. The CDR3 nucleotides read TGCGCCAGCAGTAGACGGGACAGGGGTGGTGGCTACACCTTC.

The chain carries TRBV20-1 and TRBJ2-7; 10 bases match TRBD2. The CDR3 is made up of 11 amino acids. J lost 12 bases, V lost 4 bases, and 6 bases had no gene match. The V gene's germline CDR1 is DFQATT and CDR2 SNEGSKA (reference sequence). The CDR3 DNA follows: TGCAGTGCTAAAACTAGCGGGACGGTGTACTTC. It is translated as CSAKTSGTVYF.

The gene calls are TRBV12-5 and TRBJ2-1; D is unresolved. Germline V CDR1 and CDR2: LGHNT, FRNRAP. Trimming took off 2 bases at V and 8 bases at J, with 10 bases between the two ends. The CDR3 extends over 13 amino acids. The CDR3 region has the DNA TGTGCTAGTGGTTTGACCACAGCCCATGAGCAGTTCTTC. It codes for CASGLTTAHEQFF.

The gene calls are TRBV10-1 and TRBJ2-7; 12 positions match TRBD2. The CDR3 totals 16 residues. From germline, CDR1 is WNHNN and CDR2 SYGVQD (reference sequence). The trim removed 6 bases at V and 2 bases at J, leaving 8 bases unmatched. CDR3 sequence reads: CASRTRLAGDTYEQYF. In DNA form, the CDR3 reads TGCGCCAGCAGGACCCGACTAGCGGGGGATACCTACGAGCAGTACTTC.

In its sample, this clone was seen a few times. J is TRBJ2-1 and V is TRBV5-1, with D maybe TRBD1 (6 bases). CDR1 SGHRS and CDR2 YFSETQ come from the germline V gene. Trimming left V 0 bases short and J 8 bases short, with 15 bases between. The CDR3 spans 15 residues. CDR3 residues: CASSLANRDGDEQFF. In nucleotides, the CDR3 is TGCGCCAGCAGCTTGGCTAACAGGGATGGTGATGAGCAGTTCTTC.

The V gene is TRBV6-1, the J gene TRBJ1-5; unclear D gene. The CDR3 extends over 15 amino acids. Trimming took off 3 bases at V and 0 bases at J, with 9 bases between the two ends. Germline V gene data show CDR1 as MNHNS and CDR2 as SASEGT. CDR3 coding DNA: TGTGCCAGCAGTGAGCAGGTCCCTAGCAATCAGCCCCAGCATTTT. It specifies CASSEQVPSNQPQHF.

This clone was detected only once. The V call is TRBV7-3, the J call TRBJ2-3; D remains ambiguous. The CDR3 is 14 amino acids. Trimming cost V 3 bases and J 4 bases, with 11 bases left between them. CDR1 and CDR2 from the germline V gene are SGHTA and FQGTGA. The CDR3 sequence: CASSFSPRADTQYF. The CDR3, as DNA: TGTGCCAGCAGCTTCTCTCCTCGGGCAGATACGCAGTATTTT.

This chain uses TRBV5-5 with TRBJ1-4, with a possible D match to TRBD1 (5 bases). Trimming removed 4 bases from V and 5 bases from J, with 9 bases in between. Germline CDR1 is SGHKS and CDR2 is YYEKEE (reference sequence). This CDR3 comprises 13 residues. CDR3 sequence: CASSDGQNEKLFF. The CDR3 bases are TGTGCCAGCAGCGACGGACAAAATGAAAAACTGTTTTTT. Full variable domain (rest looked up from reference TRBV5-5 and TRBJ1-4): DAGVTQSPTHLIKTRGQQVTLRCSPISGHKSVSWYQQVLGQGPQFIFQYYEKEERGRGNFPDRFSARQFPNYSSELNVNALLLGDSALYLCASSDGQNEKLFFGSGTQLSVL.

The rearrangement uses TRBV4-1 and TRBJ2-1; 7 bases fit TRBD1. The germline gives CDR1 MGHRA, CDR2 YSYEKL. The CDR3 runs 16 residues. The V segment lost 4 bases and the J segment 0 bases; nucleotides outside the gene matches: 6. The CDR3 is CASSPRQGSSYNEQFF. The CDR3 DNA reads TGCGCCAGCAGCCCCCGACAGGGTAGCTCCTACAATGAGCAGTTCTTC.